Sequencing of this T cell receptor beta chain was carried out in a study of blood T cell repertoires in COVID-19. Study summary: Samples taken during acute and convalescent COVID-19 were collected in the United States, Italy and Spain. The cDNA or gDNA used as material had been derived from T cells, B-cell-depleted T cells, or PBMCs.

In the original workflow: Amplifying reference gene primers gave estimates of nucleated cell counts. Profiled with immunoSEQ multiplex PCR; TCRdb holds only in-frame clones, not every one. The DNA gave D and trimming, while V, J and clone size come from that table. Of under 200,000 clones detected, around 82% appear once; the ten largest clones hold approximately 2.5%. The CDR3 spans 14 residues. V lost 7 bases, J lost 2 bases, and 12 bases lay in between. The germline gives CDR1 MNHEY, CDR2 SVGAGI. The TCR was taken from a human donor with acute or convalescent COVID-19. The donor label of this sample is uncertain. The chain uses TRBV6-5 and TRBJ2-1; D is possibly TRBD1 (6 bases). Specimen: peripheral blood. CDR3: CASTPGAPYNEQFF. In DNA form, the CDR3 reads TGTGCCAGCACCCCAGGGGCTCCCTACAATGAGCAGTTCTTC.